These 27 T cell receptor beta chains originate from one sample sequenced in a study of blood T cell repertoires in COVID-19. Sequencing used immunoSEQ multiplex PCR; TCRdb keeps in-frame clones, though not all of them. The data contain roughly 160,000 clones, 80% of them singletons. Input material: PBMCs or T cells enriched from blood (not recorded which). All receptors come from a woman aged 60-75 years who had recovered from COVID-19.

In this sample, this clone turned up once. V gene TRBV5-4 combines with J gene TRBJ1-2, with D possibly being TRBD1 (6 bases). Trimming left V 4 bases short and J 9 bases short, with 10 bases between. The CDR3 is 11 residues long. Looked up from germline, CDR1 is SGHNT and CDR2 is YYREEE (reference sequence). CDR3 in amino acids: CASSRGQSYTF. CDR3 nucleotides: TGTGCCAGCAGCCGAGGACAGAGCTACACCTTC.

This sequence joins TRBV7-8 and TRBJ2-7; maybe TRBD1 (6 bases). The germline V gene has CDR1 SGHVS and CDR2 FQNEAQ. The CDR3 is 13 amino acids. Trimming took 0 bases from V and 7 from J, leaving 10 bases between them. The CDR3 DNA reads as TGTGCCAGCAGCTTAGCCCCCCAGGGGGAGCAGTACTTC. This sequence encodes CASSLAPQGEQYF.

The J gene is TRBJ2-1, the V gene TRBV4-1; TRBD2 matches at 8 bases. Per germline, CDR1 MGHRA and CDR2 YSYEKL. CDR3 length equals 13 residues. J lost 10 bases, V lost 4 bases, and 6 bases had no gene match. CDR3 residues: CASSRSGVGEQFF. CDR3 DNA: TGCGCCAGCAGCCGTAGCGGGGTGGGCGAGCAGTTCTTC.

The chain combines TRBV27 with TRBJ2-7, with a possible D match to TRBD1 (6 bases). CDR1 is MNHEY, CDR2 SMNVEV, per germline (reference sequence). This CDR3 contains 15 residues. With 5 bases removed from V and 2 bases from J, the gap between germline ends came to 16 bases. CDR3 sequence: CASSPQGIPTYEQYF. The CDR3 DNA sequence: TGTGCCAGCAGTCCGCAGGGGATCCCTACCTACGAGCAGTACTTC.

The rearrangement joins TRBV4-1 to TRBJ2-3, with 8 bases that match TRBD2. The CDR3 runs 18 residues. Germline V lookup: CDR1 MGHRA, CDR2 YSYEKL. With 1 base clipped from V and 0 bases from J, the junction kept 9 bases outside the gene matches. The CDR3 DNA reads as TGCGCCAGCAGCCAAGGGGAGCGGGGGAGGGGTAGCACAGATACGCAGTATTTT. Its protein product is CASSQGERGRGSTDTQYF.

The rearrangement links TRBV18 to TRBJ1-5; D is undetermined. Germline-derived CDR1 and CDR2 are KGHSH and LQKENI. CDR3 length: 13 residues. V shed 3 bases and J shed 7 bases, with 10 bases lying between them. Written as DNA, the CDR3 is TGTGCCAGCTCACCGCGCTCGAGACAGCCCCAGCATTTT. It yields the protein CASSPRSRQPQHF.

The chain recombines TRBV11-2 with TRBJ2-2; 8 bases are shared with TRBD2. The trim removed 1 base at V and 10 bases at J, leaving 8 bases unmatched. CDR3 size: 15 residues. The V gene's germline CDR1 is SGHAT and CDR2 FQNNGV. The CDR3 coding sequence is TGTGCCAGCAGCTTAGGGACTAGCTTCCCCGAGGAGCTGTTTTTT. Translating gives CASSLGTSFPEELFF.

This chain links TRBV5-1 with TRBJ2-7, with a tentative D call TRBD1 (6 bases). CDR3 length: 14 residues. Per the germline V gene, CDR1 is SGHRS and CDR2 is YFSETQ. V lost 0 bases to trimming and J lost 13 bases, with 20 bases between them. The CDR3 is CASSLGGDTTAGYF. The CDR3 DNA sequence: TGCGCCAGCAGCTTGGGAGGGGACACTACTGCCGGATACTTC.

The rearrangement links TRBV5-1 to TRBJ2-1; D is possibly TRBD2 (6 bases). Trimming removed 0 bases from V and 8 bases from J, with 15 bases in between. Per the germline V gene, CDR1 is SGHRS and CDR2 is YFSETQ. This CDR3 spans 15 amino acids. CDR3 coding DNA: TGCGCCAGCAGCTTGGACGGGACTCCGAACGATGAGCAGTTCTTC. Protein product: CASSLDGTPNDEQFF. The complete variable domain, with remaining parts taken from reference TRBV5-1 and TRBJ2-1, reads KAGVTQTPRYLIKTRGQQVTLSCSPISGHRSVSWYQQTPGQGLQFLFEYFSETQRNKGNFPGRFSGRQFSNSRSEMNVSTLELGDSALYLCASSLDGTPNDEQFFGPGTRLTVL.

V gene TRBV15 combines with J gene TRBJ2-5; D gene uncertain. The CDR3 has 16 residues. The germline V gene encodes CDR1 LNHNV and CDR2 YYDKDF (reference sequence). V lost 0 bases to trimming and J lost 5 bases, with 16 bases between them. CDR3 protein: CATSRDPLSRSETQYF. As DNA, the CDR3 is TGTGCCACCAGCAGAGATCCCCTATCGAGGAGCGAGACCCAGTACTTC.

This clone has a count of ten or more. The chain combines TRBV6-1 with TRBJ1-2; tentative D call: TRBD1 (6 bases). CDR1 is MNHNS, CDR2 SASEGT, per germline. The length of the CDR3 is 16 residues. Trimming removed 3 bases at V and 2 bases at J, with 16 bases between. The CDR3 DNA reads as TGTGCCAGCAGTGATTGGGGACAATCGACCAACTATGGCTACACCTTC. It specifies CASSDWGQSTNYGYTF.

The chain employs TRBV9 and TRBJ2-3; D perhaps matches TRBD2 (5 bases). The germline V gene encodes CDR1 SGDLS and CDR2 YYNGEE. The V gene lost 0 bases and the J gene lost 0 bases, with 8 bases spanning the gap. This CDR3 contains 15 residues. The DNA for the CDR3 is TGTGCCAGCAGCGTAGGAGGGTTAAGCACAGATACGCAGTATTTT. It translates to CASSVGGLSTDTQYF.

The CDR3: CASSLGEGVMTKLFF. DNA for the CDR3: TGTGCCAGCAGCTTGGGAGAGGGCGTAATGACTAAACTGTTTTTT. The chain carries TRBV5-6 and TRBJ1-4; D unclear. The CDR3 has 15 amino acids. From germline, CDR1 is SGHDT and CDR2 YYEEEE. With 0 bases removed from V and 11 bases from J, the gap between germline ends came to 17 bases.

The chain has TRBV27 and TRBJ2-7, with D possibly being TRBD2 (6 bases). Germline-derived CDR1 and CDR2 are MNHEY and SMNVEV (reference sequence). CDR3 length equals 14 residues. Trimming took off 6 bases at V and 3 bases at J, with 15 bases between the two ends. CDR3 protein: CASSFLAKIYEQYF. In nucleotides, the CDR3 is TGTGCCAGCAGCTTTCTAGCGAAAATCTACGAGCAGTACTTC.

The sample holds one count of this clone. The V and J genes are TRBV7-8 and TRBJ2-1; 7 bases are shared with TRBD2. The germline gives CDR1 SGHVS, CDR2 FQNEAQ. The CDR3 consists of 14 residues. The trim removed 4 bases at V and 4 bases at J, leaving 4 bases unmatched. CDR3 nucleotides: TGTGCCAGCAGCTGGGGCGGGGGTTACAATGAGCAGTTCTTC. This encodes CASSWGGGYNEQFF.

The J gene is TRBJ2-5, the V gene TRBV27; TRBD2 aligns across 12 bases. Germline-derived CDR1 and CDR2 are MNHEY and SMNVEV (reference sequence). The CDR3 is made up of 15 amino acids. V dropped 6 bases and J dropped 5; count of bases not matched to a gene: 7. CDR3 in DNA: TGTGCCAGCAGACGACCTGGGACTAGCGGGGAGACCCAGTACTTC. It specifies CASRRPGTSGETQYF.

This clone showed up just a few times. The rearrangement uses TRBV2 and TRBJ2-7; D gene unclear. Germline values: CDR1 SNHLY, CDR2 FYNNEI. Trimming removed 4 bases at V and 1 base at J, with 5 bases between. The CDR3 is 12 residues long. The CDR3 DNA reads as TGTGCCAGCAGTGCGTTATCCTACGAGCAGTACTTC. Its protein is CASSALSYEQYF. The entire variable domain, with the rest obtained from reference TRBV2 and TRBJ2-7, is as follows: EPEVTQTPSHQVTQMGQEVILRCVPISNHLYFYWYRQILGQKVEFLVSFYNNEISEKSEIFDDQFSVERPDGSNFTLKIRSTKLEDSAMYFCASSALSYEQYFGPGTRLTVT.

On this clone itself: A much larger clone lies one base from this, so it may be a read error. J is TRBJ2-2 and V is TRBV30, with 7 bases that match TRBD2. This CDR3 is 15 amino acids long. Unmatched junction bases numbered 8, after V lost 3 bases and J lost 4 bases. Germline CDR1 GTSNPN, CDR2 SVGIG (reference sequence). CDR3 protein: CAWRRLAEPTGELFF. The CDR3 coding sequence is TGTGCCTGGAGACGCCTAGCGGAGCCCACCGGGGAGCTGTTTTTT.

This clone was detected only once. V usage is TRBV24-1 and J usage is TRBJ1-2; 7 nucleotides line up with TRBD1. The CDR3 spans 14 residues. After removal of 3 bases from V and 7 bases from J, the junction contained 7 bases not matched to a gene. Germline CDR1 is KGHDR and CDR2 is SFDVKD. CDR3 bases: TGTGCCACCAGTGATACCCGGGACAGAGGTGGCTACACCTTC. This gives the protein CATSDTRDRGGYTF.

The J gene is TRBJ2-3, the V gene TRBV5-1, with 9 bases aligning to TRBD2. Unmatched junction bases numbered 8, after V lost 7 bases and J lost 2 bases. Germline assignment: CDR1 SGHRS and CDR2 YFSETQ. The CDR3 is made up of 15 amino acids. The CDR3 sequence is CASGARGGATDTQYF. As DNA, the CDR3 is TGCGCCAGCGGCGCTCGCGGGGGGGCCACAGATACGCAGTATTTT.

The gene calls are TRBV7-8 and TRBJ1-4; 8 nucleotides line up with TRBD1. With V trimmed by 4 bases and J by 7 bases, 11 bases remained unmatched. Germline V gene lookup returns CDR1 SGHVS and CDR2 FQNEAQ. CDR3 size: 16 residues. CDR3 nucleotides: TGTGCCAGCAGCTCATGGACAGGGAGGATAGCTGAAAAACTGTTTTTT. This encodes CASSSWTGRIAEKLFF.

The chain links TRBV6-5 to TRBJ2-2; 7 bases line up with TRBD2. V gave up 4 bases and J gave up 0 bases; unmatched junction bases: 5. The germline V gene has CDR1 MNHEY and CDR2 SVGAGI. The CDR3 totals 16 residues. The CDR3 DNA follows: TGTGCCAGCAGTTGGGGGGGGACGGCGAACACCGGGGAGCTGTTTTTT. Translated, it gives CASSWGGTANTGELFF.

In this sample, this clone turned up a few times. The CDR3 loop reads CASSPGLAPPGELFF. The CDR3 DNA sequence: TGTGCCAGCAGCCCCGGACTAGCCCCTCCCGGGGAGCTGTTTTTT. The chain employs TRBV7-2 and TRBJ2-2, with 8 nucleotides matching TRBD2. This CDR3 comprises 15 residues. Trimming removed 5 bases from V and 6 bases from J; junction bases left unmatched: 8. The germline CDR1 and CDR2 sequences are SGHTA and FQGNSA.

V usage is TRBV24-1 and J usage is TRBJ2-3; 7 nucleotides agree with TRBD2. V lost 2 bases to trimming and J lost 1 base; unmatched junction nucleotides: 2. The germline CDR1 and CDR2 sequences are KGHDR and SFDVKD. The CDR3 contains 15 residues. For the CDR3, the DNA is TGTGCCACCAGTGATTACGGACTAGGCACAGATACGCAGTATTTT. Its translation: CATSDYGLGTDTQYF.

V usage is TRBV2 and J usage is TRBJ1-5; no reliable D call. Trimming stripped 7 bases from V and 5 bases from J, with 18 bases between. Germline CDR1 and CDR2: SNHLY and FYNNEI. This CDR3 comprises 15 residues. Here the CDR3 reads CASKTTPEWHQPQHF. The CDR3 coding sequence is TGTGCCAGCAAGACTACCCCCGAGTGGCATCAGCCCCAGCATTTT.

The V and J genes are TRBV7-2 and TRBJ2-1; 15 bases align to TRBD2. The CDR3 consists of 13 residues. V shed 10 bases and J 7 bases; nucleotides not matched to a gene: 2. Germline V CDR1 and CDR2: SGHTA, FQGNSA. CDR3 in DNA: TGTGCCACCGGACTAGCGGGGGGGAATGAGCAGTTCTTC. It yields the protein CATGLAGGNEQFF.

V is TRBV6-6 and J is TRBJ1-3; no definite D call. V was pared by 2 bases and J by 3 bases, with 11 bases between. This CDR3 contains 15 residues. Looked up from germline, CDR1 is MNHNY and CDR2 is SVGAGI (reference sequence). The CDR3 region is CASSYEPRGGNTIYF. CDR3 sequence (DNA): TGTGCCAGCAGTTACGAGCCCCGCGGTGGAAACACCATATATTTT.